The source of this TCR beta chain is a study of human T cells and chemical hapten exposure. Regarding the study as a whole: Compared to controls, expanded TCRs made significantly more large clusters of similar CDR3s.

The time point: patch test 3, about 24 weeks after DPC sensitization. The treatment was: therapeutic diphenylcyclopropenone sensitization with weekly scalp DPC. Individual cDNA molecules received unique molecular identifiers in the library. MiXCR was run by TCRdb on the RACE reads, yielding one entry per CDR3 protein. The sample has 80,000 to 100,000 distinct CDR3 sequences, 25% to 35% seen once; the top ten hold around a tenth. The CDR3 has 15 residues. Germline V gene data show CDR1 as SGHRS and CDR2 as YFSETQ. V gave up 2 bases and J gave up 1 base, with 10 bases separating them. In regard to this clonotype: Its target is unknown.

Sequences were derived from whole blood, sampled in connection with sensitization to the hapten diphenylcyclopropenone (DPC). The receptor was derived from a man aged 35-49 years with alopecia areata. Some clones in this sample may be carry-over from other donors' samples. The chain uses TRBV5-1 and TRBJ2-1; tentatively, D is TRBD1 or TRBD2 (6 bases each). In DNA, the CDR3 is TGCGCCAGCAGCTTAGGAGGGGGTTCCTACAATGAGCAGTTCTTC. As protein: CASSLGGGSYNEQFF.